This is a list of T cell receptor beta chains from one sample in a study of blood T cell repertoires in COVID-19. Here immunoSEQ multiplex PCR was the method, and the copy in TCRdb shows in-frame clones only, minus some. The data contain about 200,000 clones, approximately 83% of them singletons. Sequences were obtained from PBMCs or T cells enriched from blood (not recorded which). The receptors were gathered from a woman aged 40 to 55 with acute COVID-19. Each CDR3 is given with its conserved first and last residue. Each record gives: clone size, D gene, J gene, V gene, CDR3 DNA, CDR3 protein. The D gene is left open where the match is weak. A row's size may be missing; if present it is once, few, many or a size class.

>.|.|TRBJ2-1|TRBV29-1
TGCAGCACCCCTGGGGGGAGCTCCTACAATGAGCAGTTCTTC
CSTPGGSSYNEQFF
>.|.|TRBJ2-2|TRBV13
TGTGCCAGCAGCTTATTGCGGACTTCGAACACCGGGGAGCTGTTTTTT
CASSLLRTSNTGELFF
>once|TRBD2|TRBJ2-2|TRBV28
TGTGCCAGCGCGCCGGCGACTAGCCGGAGTCCCGGGGAGCTGTTTTTT
CASAPATSRSPGELFF
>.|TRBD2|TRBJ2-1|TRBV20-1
TGCAGTGCTAGTGGGCGGGCTAGCGGCTCCTACAATGAGCAGTTCTTC
CSASGRASGSYNEQFF
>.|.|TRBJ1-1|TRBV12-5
TGTGCTAGTGGTTTAGGGGCAGGGAGGGCTGAAGCTTTCTTT
CASGLGAGRAEAFF
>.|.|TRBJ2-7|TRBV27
TGTGCCAGCAGTTTGTACAGGGACCACGAGCAGTACTTC
CASSLYRDHEQYF
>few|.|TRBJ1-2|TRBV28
TGTGCCAGCAGTTTAGGGGGTCGGGGGAGGTACACCTTC
CASSLGGRGRYTF
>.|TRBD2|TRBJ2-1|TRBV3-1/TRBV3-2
TGTGCCAGCAGCCAGAGGACTAGCGGGAGCACGTATGAGCAGTTCTTC
CASSQRTSGSTYEQFF
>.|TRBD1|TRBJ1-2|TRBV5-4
TGTGCCAGCAGCGATGACAGGGGCCCCCAGGGCTACACCTTC
CASSDDRGPQGYTF
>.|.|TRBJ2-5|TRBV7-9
TGTGCCAGCAGGCTCGGGGTCCAAGAGACCCAGTACTTC
CASRLGVQETQYF
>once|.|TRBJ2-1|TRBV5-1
TGCGCCAGCCGACACGAGAGCTCCTACAATGAGCAGTTCTTC
CASRHESSYNEQFF
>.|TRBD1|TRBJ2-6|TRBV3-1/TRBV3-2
TGTGCCAGCAGCCAAGAGAAAAAGGCCAAACAAGGGGGCGAAAGTGTCTCTGGGGCCAACGTCCTGACTTTC
CASSQEKKAKQGGESVSGANVLTF
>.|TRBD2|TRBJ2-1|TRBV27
TGTGCCAGCAGTCCATGGGCTAGCGGGTACAATGAGCAGTTCTTC
CASSPWASGYNEQFF
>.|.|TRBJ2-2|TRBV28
TGTGCCAGCAGTTTTGGAGGGCGCGGGGAGCTGTTTTTT
CASSFGGRGELFF
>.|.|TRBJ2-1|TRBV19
TGTGCCAGTGAGAGGCGTAACTCCTACAATGAGCAGTTCTTC
CASERRNSYNEQFF
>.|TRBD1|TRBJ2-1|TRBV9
TGTGCCAGCAGTAGGGGGCTATCCAATGAGCAGTTCTTC
CASSRGLSNEQFF
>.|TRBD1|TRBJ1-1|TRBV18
TGTGCCAGCTCGTTGACCGGGACAGGGGACACTGAAGCTTTCTTT
CASSLTGTGDTEAFF
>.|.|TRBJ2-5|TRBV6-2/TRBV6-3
TGTGCCAGCAGTTACTCCGGGGGTATCCAAGAGACCCAGTACTTC
CASSYSGGIQETQYF
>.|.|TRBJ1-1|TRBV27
TGTGCCAGCAGTTCCCGGGGGGTCACTGAAGCTTTCTTT
CASSSRGVTEAFF
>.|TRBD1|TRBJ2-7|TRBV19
TGTGCCAGTAGTATAGGTCAGGGGGCCCCCTACGAGCAGTACTTC
CASSIGQGAPYEQYF
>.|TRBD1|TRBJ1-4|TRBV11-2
TGTGCCAGCAGCCCGACAGGGGGGGGTGAAAAACTGTTTTTT
CASSPTGGGEKLFF
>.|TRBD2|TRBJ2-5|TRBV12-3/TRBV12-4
TGTGCCAGCACGGGGACTGGGGAGGGGACCCAGTACTTC
CASTGTGEGTQYF